Listed below are T cell receptor beta chains from one sample, sequenced in a study of blood T cells in healthy people across ages. TCRdb fed the 5' RACE reads into MiXCR, producing one record per CDR3 protein. The table records about 780,000 distinct CDR3 sequences, about 26% of them present only once. These same data were also listed under a study on T cells of mothers and their children.

Sequencing used blood. The source is a boy aged 5-17 years in good health. CDR3s leave out the opening cysteine and the closing phenylalanine or tryptophan. A D gene is named only where the DNA matches it firmly.

D,V,CDR3
NA,TRBV13,ASSLRVSYGYT
NA,TRBV24-1,ATSGAQRVNEQF
NA,TRBV28,ASSFLRPGANVLT
NA,TRBV7-9,ASSLHTRENTEAF
NA,TRBV14,ASSHLRGTQNEQY
TRBD1,TRBV28,ASSSTGGFSSGANVPT
TRBD1,TRBV7-3,ASSLKGQGAQF
NA,TRBV7-9,ASSPSQENTDTQY
TRBD2,TRBV3-1,ASSRMLSGGEAQY
NA,TRBV6-1,ASFVGGTTKGEQY
TRBD1,TRBV5-1,ASSWTGGLSNEQF
NA,TRBV7-2,ASSLRWGSAFDNEQF
TRBD2,TRBV20-1,SATGGGAADTQY
NA,TRBV3-1,ASSQVQMETQY
NA,TRBV7-2,ASSPDLANYGYT
TRBD1,TRBV19,ASSRGQGAFYGYT
NA,TRBV12-3/TRBV12-4,ASSFGDSDYEQY
TRBD2,TRBV7-3,ASSPSGGSLTGANVLT
TRBD1,TRBV6-5,ASSYSGTGLVNEQF
NA,TRBV14,ASSQTVTSYEQY
NA,TRBV12-3/TRBV12-4,ASNQGKDTQY
NA,TRBV7-9,ASSLARPRDTTNEKLF
NA,TRBV6-6,ASSYIGNEQF
NA,TRBV6-5,ASSPDVGYGYT
NA,TRBV3-1,ASSQEDSRETQY
NA,TRBV29-1,SVVGFGRGESDTQY
TRBD2,TRBV11-2,ASSPGLDYNEQF
NA,TRBV12-3/TRBV12-4,ASRRSGFQETQY
NA,TRBV5-1,ASGQDGSGAQY
NA,TRBV29-1,SAEQRSIQY
TRBD1,TRBV3-1,ASSLRGQGMSDGYT
NA,TRBV28,ASSLGGALEQY
NA,TRBV12-3/TRBV12-4,ASSFRNEQF
TRBD1,TRBV6-1,ASRRQGANEKLF
TRBD2,TRBV9,ASTKTSGGPQY
NA,TRBV2,ASSRKGRGTEAF
NA,TRBV27,ASSLRQRLGAYEQY
NA,TRBV3-1,ASSQTRADTQY
NA,TRBV7-9,ASSPRRGAGWNEQF
TRBD2,TRBV4-1,ASSRMTSGGEETQY
NA,TRBV4-1,ASSQDRTPGNEQY
NA,TRBV7-9,ASSLQAETY
NA,TRBV12-3/TRBV12-4,ASSFIGGESTDTQY
NA,TRBV12-3/TRBV12-4,ASSPGRGDYQPQH
NA,TRBV12-3/TRBV12-4,ASTLGTYEETQY